These 12 T cell receptor beta chains originate from one sample sequenced in a study of Tregs in tolerant kidney transplant recipients. Clones were sequenced by immunoSEQ multiplex PCR, and TCRdb holds only the in-frame ones, with some missing. Among around 78,000 clones listed, less than 95% were seen once. The sequences come from Tregs from blood, collected before the transplant. The receptors here all came from a human donor who received a combined kidney and bone marrow transplant.

The V call is TRBV15, the J call TRBJ2-5; D is uncertain. V gave up 1 base and J gave up 7 bases, with 10 bases separating them. The CDR3 has 13 residues. Germline values: CDR1 LNHNV, CDR2 YYDKDF (reference sequence). CDR3 residues: CATSRGSPPTQYF. The CDR3 DNA sequence: TGTGCCACCAGCAGAGGGTCCCCGCCGACCCAGTACTTC.

This clone appeared once. The rearrangement joins TRBV11-2 to TRBJ2-3; 8 bases align to TRBD2. This CDR3 spans 16 amino acids. The germline V gene encodes CDR1 SGHAT and CDR2 FQNNGV. J lost 1 base, V lost 4 bases, and 7 bases had no gene match. CDR3 bases: TGTGCCAGCAGCTCTCGTCAAGCGGGAGGCACAGATACGCAGTATTTT. As protein: CASSSRQAGGTDTQYF.

The table lists this clone with a count of one. The chain joins TRBV11-3 to TRBJ2-2, with D tentatively TRBD2 (5 bases). The CDR3 runs 14 residues. From germline, CDR1 is SGHNT and CDR2 YENEEA. Trimming took off 5 bases at V and 5 bases at J, with 12 bases between the two ends. The CDR3 here is CASSPKRGTGELFF. The CDR3 nucleotides are TGTGCCAGCAGCCCTAAAAGAGGGACCGGGGAGCTGTTTTTT.

The V and J genes are TRBV5-4 and TRBJ2-7; perhaps TRBD1 as D (6 bases). The germline gives CDR1 SGHNT, CDR2 YYREEE (reference sequence). The CDR3 sequence is 14 residues long. V lost 4 bases to trimming and J lost 4 bases, with 15 bases between them. DNA for the CDR3: TGTGCCAGCAGCCCTGAACCGGGACATTACGAGCAGTACTTC. Protein: CASSPEPGHYEQYF. The full variable domain, in which reference TRBV5-4 and TRBJ2-7 provide the parts outside the CDR3, is ETGVTQSPTHLIKTRGQQVTLRCSSQSGHNTVSWYQQALGQGPQFIFQYYREEENGRGNFPPRFSGLQFPNYSSELNVNALELDDSALYLCASSPEPGHYEQYFGPGTRLTVT.

V gene TRBV18 combines with J gene TRBJ2-5; the D gene is possibly TRBD1 (5 bases). The V end lost 3 bases, the J end lost 2 bases, and 13 bases lay between the germline ends. CDR3 size: 15 residues. The germline gives CDR1 KGHSH, CDR2 LQKENI. CDR3 sequence: CASSPLNRGQETQYF. CDR3 sequence (DNA): TGTGCCAGCTCACCTCTTAATAGGGGACAAGAGACCCAGTACTTC.

The chain couples TRBV7-9 to TRBJ2-2; 9 bases are a match to TRBD1. J was trimmed by 6 bases and V by 2 bases; bases with no gene match: 7. The CDR3 spans 16 residues. The germline CDR1 and CDR2 sequences are SEHNR and FQNEAQ (reference sequence). The CDR3 bases are TGTGCCAGCAGCTTACCGGGACAGGGTAAAGCCGGGGAGCTGTTTTTT. It encodes CASSLPGQGKAGELFF.

This rearrangement joins TRBV6-6 to TRBJ2-7; 10 bases match TRBD1. The V gene end was trimmed by 6 bases and the J gene end by 0 bases; junction bases not matched to a gene: 8. There are 16 residues in the CDR3. The germline gives CDR1 MNHNY, CDR2 SVGAGI (reference sequence). The CDR3 spells CASRADRGQPSYEQYF. CDR3 bases: TGTGCCAGCAGAGCCGACAGGGGGCAGCCCTCCTACGAGCAGTACTTC.

This clone was seen a single time. The rearrangement joins TRBV7-8 to TRBJ1-1, with TRBD1 as a possible D gene (5 bases). The germline CDR1 and CDR2 sequences are SGHVS and FQNEAQ. V gave up 1 base and J gave up 4 bases, with 13 bases separating them. The CDR3 loop spans 15 amino acids. Here the CDR3 reads CASSLEGQGPTEAFF. The DNA for the CDR3 is TGTGCCAGCAGCTTAGAGGGCCAGGGACCCACTGAAGCTTTCTTT.

V usage is TRBV6-1 and J usage is TRBJ2-5; D perhaps matches TRBD1 (6 bases). CDR1 is MNHNS, CDR2 SASEGT, per germline. The CDR3 length is 14 residues. Trimming pared 3 bases from V and 0 bases from J, leaving 8 bases between. CDR3 loop: CASSEGAHQETQYF. The CDR3 region has the DNA TGTGCCAGCAGTGAGGGGGCGCACCAAGAGACCCAGTACTTC.

The chain joins TRBV18 to TRBJ1-1, with TRBD1 matching 10 bases. Looked up from germline, CDR1 is KGHSH and CDR2 is LQKENI. The V and J ends lost 4 bases and 6 bases, in that order; junction bases with no gene match: 8. This CDR3 has 15 amino acids. This CDR3 reads CASSRGDRGPAEAFF. For the CDR3, the DNA is TGTGCCAGCTCACGGGGCGACAGGGGGCCAGCTGAAGCTTTCTTT.

The chain carries TRBV4-1 and TRBJ1-3; TRBD1 is a possible D gene (6 bases). The CDR3 contains 16 residues. The V and J ends lost 4 bases and 2 bases respectively, with 15 bases between them. The germline V gene encodes CDR1 MGHRA and CDR2 YSYEKL. This chain's CDR3 is CASSPWGGQTGNTIYF. For the CDR3, the DNA is TGCGCCAGCAGCCCCTGGGGGGGGCAGACTGGAAACACCATATATTTT.

This clone was recorded only once. The chain carries TRBV6-1 and TRBJ2-1; possible D gene TRBD1, 6 bases. The germline V and J ends were trimmed by 2 bases and 0 bases, with 17 bases remaining between them. The CDR3 spans 18 residues. CDR1 and CDR2 from the germline V gene are MNHNS and SASEGT. CDR3 loop: CASSENVGTFSSYNEQFF. The CDR3 DNA reads TGTGCCAGCAGTGAAAATGTTGGGACATTCAGCTCCTACAATGAGCAGTTCTTC.